This T cell receptor beta chain was recorded in a study of PD-1 blockade in mismatch repair-deficient tumors. Libraries were prepared by immunoSEQ multiplex PCR; TCRdb keeps only in-frame clonotypes and omits some of them. The sample includes 40,000 to 65,000 clones, over 75% of them seen just once. The V gene's germline CDR1 is SGHAT and CDR2 FQNNGV. The J segment lost 8 bases and the V segment lost 0 bases, leaving 6 bases of the junction unmatched. The CDR3 sequence is 14 residues long. This clonotype was sampled from an adult with mismatch repair-deficient cancer. This sample comprised peripheral blood, obtained approximately 18 weeks after starting pembrolizumab. The rearrangement links TRBV11-2 to TRBJ1-2; 7 bases map to TRBD1. The CDR3 DNA is TGTGCCAGCAGCTTAGAGCCCGGGACAGAGGGCTACACCTTC. This gives the protein CASSLEPGTEGYTF.